Reported below is one TCR beta chain. Its specificity is unknown. Every PCR received spiked-in synthetic TCR analog templates. TCRdb keeps only in-frame clones here, not all; method: immunoSEQ multiplex PCR. The data hold some 54,000 clones, with over 70% observed a single time. The source of the sample is a study of PD-L1 blockade in urothelial cancer. Across the study: T cells were recovered from blood samples at a median of roughly 150,000. Study-wide results and caveats: Tumor-associated clones in the blood of durable-benefit patients grew more at 3 weeks.

The CDR3 covers 18 residues. V was pared by 5 bases and J by 8 bases, with 21 bases of the junction left unmatched. Germline V gene sequence: CDR1 MDHEN, CDR2 SYDVKM. Sample numbers ranged from 1 to 8 per patient, encompassing pretreatment and on-treatment collections. This clonotype was sampled from a man aged 35 to 55 with urothelial cancer. The specimen was PBMCs, collected around atezolizumab (anti-PD-L1) treatment. V and J are TRBV28 and TRBJ2-1; 7 nucleotides align to TRBD1. CDR3 coding DNA: TGTGCCAGCAGTCCCCCTTATTTCGACAGGGCAGAATTCTATGAGCAGTTCTTC. Protein product: CASSPPYFDRAEFYEQFF.